A selection of T cell receptor beta chains follows, all from one sample in a study of cytomegalovirus exposure and HLA in healthy donors. Some clones are missing from TCRdb's copy, which holds only in-frame ones; the method was immunoSEQ multiplex PCR. This sample has under 200,000 clones, with roughly 82% found just once. Sequences were obtained from PBMCs. The receptors were gathered from a man aged 50 to 60 in good health and CMV-seropositive. Each CDR3 is given with its conserved first and last residue. A D gene is named only where the DNA matches it firmly. A row's size may be missing; if present it is once, few, many or a size class.

15,NA,TRBV11-2,TRBJ2-3,TRBD1,CASSWRTGSTDTQYF,TGTGCCAGCAGCTGGAGGACAGGGAGCACAGATACGCAGTATTTT
14,NA,TRBV11-2,TRBJ2-7,NA,CASSHNSAPGEQYF,TGTGCCAGCAGCCATAACAGTGCTCCGGGGGAGCAGTACTTC
15,few,TRBV2,TRBJ1-1,NA,CASSPAGGVNTEAFF,TGTGCCAGCAGTCCCGCCGGCGGAGTGAACACTGAAGCTTTCTTT
14,NA,TRBV5-1,TRBJ2-1,TRBD1,CASSTRTGLNEQFF,TGCGCCAGCAGCACAAGGACAGGGTTGAATGAGCAGTTCTTC
15,NA,TRBV11-1,TRBJ2-7,TRBD2,CASSFSAGEVYEQYF,TGTGCCAGCAGCTTCTCAGCGGGGGAGGTCTACGAGCAGTACTTC
13,NA,TRBV30,TRBJ2-7,TRBD2,CAWSRASGYEQYF,TGTGCCTGGAGTAGGGCTAGCGGCTACGAGCAGTACTTC
14,NA,TRBV7-9,TRBJ2-3,NA,CASSPTTDTDTQYF,TGTGCCAGCAGCCCGACGACAGACACAGATACGCAGTATTTT
14,NA,TRBV18,TRBJ1-5,TRBD1,CASSPSGGGQPQHF,TGTGCCAGCTCACCATCAGGGGGCGGTCAGCCCCAGCATTTT
14,NA,TRBV28,TRBJ1-6,TRBD1,CASSLGQDNSPLHF,TGTGCCAGCAGTTTAGGACAGGATAATTCACCCCTCCACTTT
15,NA,TRBV7-9,TRBJ1-4,NA,CASSFWTATNEKLFF,TGTGCCAGCAGCTTTTGGACAGCAACTAATGAAAAACTGTTTTTT
15,NA,TRBV15,TRBJ1-2,TRBD1,CATSRAGQGNYGYTF,TGTGCCACCAGCAGAGCAGGACAGGGAAACTATGGCTACACCTTC
14,NA,TRBV7-9,TRBJ1-6,TRBD1,CASNKDRENSPLHF,TGTGCCAGCAATAAGGACAGGGAAAATTCACCCCTCCACTTT
12,few,TRBV6-1,TRBJ1-4,NA,CASLERDEKLFF,TGTGCCAGCCTCGAGAGGGATGAAAAACTGTTTTTT
14,NA,TRBV28,TRBJ2-7,TRBD2,CASSPTSGSYEQYF,TGTGCCAGCAGTCCCACTAGCGGGTCCTACGAGCAGTACTTC
15,NA,TRBV10-3,TRBJ2-5,TRBD2,CAISPGLAGQETQYF,TGTGCCATCAGTCCAGGACTAGCGGGGCAAGAGACCCAGTACTTC
14,NA,TRBV5-1,TRBJ2-2,NA,CASSLSGNTGELFF,TGCGCCAGCAGCTTGAGCGGGAACACCGGGGAGCTGTTTTTT
15,NA,TRBV9,TRBJ2-7,NA,CASSEGDYASYEQYF,TGTGCCAGCAGCGAGGGGGACTATGCCTCCTACGAGCAGTACTTC
15,NA,TRBV9,TRBJ1-2,NA,CASSVGPGENYGYTF,TGTGCCAGCAGCGTAGGTCCAGGGGAAAACTATGGCTACACCTTC
14,NA,TRBV5-6,TRBJ2-7,TRBD2,CASSLAASGGEQYF,TGTGCCAGCAGCTTGGCCGCTAGCGGGGGTGAGCAGTACTTC
16,NA,TRBV4-1,TRBJ2-2,NA,CASSQVVAANTGELFF,TGCGCCAGCAGCCAAGTAGTAGCGGCGAACACCGGGGAGCTGTTTTTT
15,NA,TRBV27,TRBJ2-5,TRBD2,CASSFGLAGVETQYF,TGTGCCAGCAGTTTCGGACTAGCGGGAGTCGAGACCCAGTACTTC
13,NA,TRBV19,TRBJ1-1,NA,CASSARDYTEAFF,TGTGCCAGTAGTGCCCGGGACTACACTGAAGCTTTCTTT
15,NA,TRBV7-3,TRBJ2-2,TRBD1,CASSVRTGNTGELFF,TGTGCCAGCAGCGTAAGGACAGGGAACACCGGGGAGCTGTTTTTT
15,NA,TRBV19,TRBJ2-3,NA,CASSGRDFPTDTQYF,TGTGCCAGTAGTGGTAGGGACTTCCCGACAGATACGCAGTATTTT
14,NA,TRBV30,TRBJ1-5,NA,CAWHLGGSNQPQHF,TGTGCCTGGCACCTGGGGGGGAGCAATCAGCCCCAGCATTTT
15,once,TRBV6-1,TRBJ2-7,NA,CASDLTGWRSYEQYF,TGTGCCAGCGACCTTACAGGGTGGAGATCCTACGAGCAGTACTTC
16,few,TRBV5-1,TRBJ2-1,TRBD2,CASSLMAGGRYNEQFF,TGCGCCAGCAGCTTGATGGCGGGAGGGCGGTACAATGAGCAGTTCTTC
15,NA,TRBV7-9,TRBJ1-1,NA,CASSPETAWPTEAFF,TGTGCCAGCAGCCCCGAGACAGCGTGGCCCACTGAAGCTTTCTTT
15,NA,TRBV7-2,TRBJ1-3,NA,CASSTDRYAGNTIYF,TGTGCCAGCAGCACCGACAGATACGCAGGAAACACCATATATTTT
17,NA,TRBV4-3,TRBJ1-5,NA,CASSSCQRREIWKPQHF,TGCGCCAGCAGCTCCTGTCAACGGCGGGAGATTTGGAAGCCCCAGCATTTT
14,NA,TRBV27,TRBJ2-1,NA,CASSFYSSYNEQFF,TGTGCCAGCAGTTTCTATAGCTCCTACAATGAGCAGTTCTTC
13,NA,TRBV29-1,TRBJ1-1,NA,CSASPQGQTEAFF,TGCAGCGCATCTCCGCAGGGTCAAACTGAAGCTTTCTTT
16,NA,TRBV7-2,TRBJ2-3,TRBD2,CASSRLAGGRLDTQYF,TGTGCCAGCAGCCGACTAGCGGGGGGGCGGTTAGATACGCAGTATTTT
15,NA,TRBV2,TRBJ1-5,NA,CASSAPGGADQPQHF,TGTGCCAGCTCCGCGCCGGGGGGCGCAGATCAGCCCCAGCATTTT
13,NA,TRBV6-5,TRBJ1-2,TRBD1,CASSPTGAAGYTF,TGTGCCAGCAGTCCTACAGGGGCGGCTGGCTACACCTTC
13,NA,TRBV7-9,TRBJ2-7,NA,CASSPAGLAEQYF,TGTGCCAGCAGCCCCGCTGGGCTGGCCGAGCAGTACTTC
14,few,TRBV6-5,TRBJ2-5,TRBD2,CASSLGGSWETQYF,TGTGCCAGCAGTCTGGGGGGGAGTTGGGAGACCCAGTACTTC
17,NA,TRBV7-2,TRBJ1-6,NA,CASSLAPWRGNNSPLHF,TGTGCCAGCAGCTTAGCCCCTTGGAGGGGCAATAATTCACCCCTCCACTTT
13,NA,TRBV28,TRBJ1-2,NA,CASSYGTSNGYTF,TGTGCCAGCAGTTATGGGACATCTAATGGCTACACCTTC
15,NA,TRBV10-3,TRBJ1-2,TRBD1,CAISEPRTGVYGYTF,TGTGCCATCAGTGAGCCGAGGACAGGGGTCTATGGCTACACCTTC
14,NA,TRBV7-6,TRBJ2-3,NA,CASSPGLAPDTQYF,TGTGCCAGCAGCCCGGGACTTGCCCCAGATACGCAGTATTTT
16,few,TRBV7-3,TRBJ2-2,TRBD1,CASSLGGQGNTGELFF,TGTGCCAGCAGCTTAGGGGGACAGGGAAACACCGGGGAGCTGTTTTTT
17,once,TRBV28,TRBJ2-7,NA,CASSLILGLSPSYEQYF,TGTGCCAGCAGTTTGATATTGGGCCTCAGCCCCTCCTACGAGCAGTACTTC
14,NA,TRBV29-1,TRBJ2-3,TRBD2,CSPRLAGSTDTQYF,TGCAGCCCTAGGCTAGCGGGTTCCACAGATACGCAGTATTTT
15,NA,TRBV19,TRBJ2-7,TRBD1,CASSATGASSYEQYF,TGTGCCAGTAGTGCAACAGGGGCCTCCTCCTACGAGCAGTACTTC
14,NA,TRBV7-9,TRBJ2-7,NA,CASSPGLASYEQYF,TGTGCCAGCAGCCCCGGACTGGCCAGCTACGAGCAGTACTTC
17,NA,TRBV19,TRBJ2-3,TRBD1,CASSSPVGQGVWGTQYF,TGTGCCAGTAGTAGTCCCGTCGGACAGGGGGTCTGGGGTACGCAGTATTTT